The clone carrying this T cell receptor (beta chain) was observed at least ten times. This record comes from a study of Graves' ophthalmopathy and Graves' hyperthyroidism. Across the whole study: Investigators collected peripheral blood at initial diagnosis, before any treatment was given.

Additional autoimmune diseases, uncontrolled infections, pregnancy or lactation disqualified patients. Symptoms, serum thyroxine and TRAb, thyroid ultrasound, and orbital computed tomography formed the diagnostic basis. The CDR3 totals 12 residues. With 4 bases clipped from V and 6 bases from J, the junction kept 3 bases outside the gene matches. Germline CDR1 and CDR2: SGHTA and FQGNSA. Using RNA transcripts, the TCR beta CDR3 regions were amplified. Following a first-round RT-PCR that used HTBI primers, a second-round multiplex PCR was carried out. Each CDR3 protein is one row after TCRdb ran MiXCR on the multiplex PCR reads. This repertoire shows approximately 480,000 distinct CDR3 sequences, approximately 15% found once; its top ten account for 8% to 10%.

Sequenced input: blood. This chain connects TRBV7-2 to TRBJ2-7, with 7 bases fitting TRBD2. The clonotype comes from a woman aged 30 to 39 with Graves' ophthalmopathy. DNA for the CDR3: TGTGCCAGCAGCTATCGGGGGGTCGAGCAGTACTTC. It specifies CASSYRGVEQYF.